This entry is about one TCR beta chain. The antigen it recognizes is unknown. No much larger clonotype is one base removed from it; base qualities were not supplied. Reading from cysteine to phenylalanine, the CDR3 counts 15 amino acids. Only the CDR3 DNA stays, 45 bases, in frame from base 1. This record comes from a study of T cell responses to AZD1222 COVID-19 vaccine (dated by TCRdb to the early 2020s). Regarding the research as a whole: Because spike-specific TCR depth and breadth did not differ between the two schedules, AZD1222 recipients who got a second dose at roughly 4 weeks were pooled with those who got a second dose at roughly 12 weeks. TCR sequencing was performed for 233 trial participants, of whom about 210 were given two doses of AZD1222 and about 25 were given two doses of MenACWY control vaccine. Enrollment into the trials was organized by age into subgroups of 18-55, 56-69 and 70-plus years, and those subgroups contained roughly 140, 27 and 60 TCR-sequenced participants, respectively.

The time point label for this specimen denotes: baseline before first vaccination. Vaccinee samples were obtained from the UK trials COV001 and COV002, which included a single-blind randomized controlled phase 2/3 trial of AZD1222 (ChAdOx1 nCoV-19) in healthy adults. For TCRbeta chain sequencing, PBMC samples from trial participants were taken at day 0 and at day 28 after the second dose. Here is what the overall study found, with its caveats: The whole spike protein was spanned by vaccine-associated CD4 TCRs, and dominant responses were seen in regions 160-218 and 743-854. Participants were mostly white British, with more females than males. The authors suggested clonal diversity may have been underestimated. Conclusions about previously exposed vaccinees were limited because only 6 or 7 AZD1222 recipients were SARS-CoV-2 seropositive at baseline. The 56-69-year group was small, and its depth increase did not reach significance, likely because of low power. After two AZD1222 doses, both the breadth and the depth of spike-specific TCRs were significantly higher than at day 0 and than in MenACWY recipients. Epitopes outside the regions mutated in the B.1.351 and B.1.1.7 variants were reportedly recognized by nearly half of the unique spike-specific TCRs. No day 14 peak-response samples were available, so repertoires were characterized only after the peak T cell response.

The CDR3 regions of human TCRbeta chains were subjected to immunosequencing. For the original study's pipeline: Repertoire TCRs were checked for matches against a reference library of SARS-CoV-2-specific TCRs that had been generated using the MIRA antigen-specificity platform. Breadth meant the fraction of unique TCRs that were SARS-CoV-2-associated, whereas depth meant the fraction of total T cells that were SARS-CoV-2-associated. Using the MIRA data, every spike-specific TCR was mapped to the spike region that the TCR reacted to and assigned to either a CD4 or a CD8 class. Log10-transformed breadth and depth values were compared by one-way ANOVA with Sidak's multiple comparisons tests. TCRdb carries this immuneACCESS record with in-frame sequences only. Its versions omit some clonotypes, under half of them owing to an unresolved V gene in the studies checked, with the rest unexplained. V and J calls and clone size are those listed in that table; D and trimming were worked out from the DNA. For this sample there are 100,000 to 130,000 clones; 80% to 90% appear just once. Around 6.7% of the sample is in the top ten clones.

Recombination joined TRBV21-1 with TRBJ1-1. TRBV21-1 is reported as a pseudogene. This sequence was found in an adult in good health. Sample: peripheral blood, taken on day 0 of AZD1222 vaccination. Read as DNA, the sequence is TGTGCCAGCAGCAAAGTAATGCACGGGAACACTGAAGCTTTCTTT. The resulting protein is CASSKVMHGNTEAFF.